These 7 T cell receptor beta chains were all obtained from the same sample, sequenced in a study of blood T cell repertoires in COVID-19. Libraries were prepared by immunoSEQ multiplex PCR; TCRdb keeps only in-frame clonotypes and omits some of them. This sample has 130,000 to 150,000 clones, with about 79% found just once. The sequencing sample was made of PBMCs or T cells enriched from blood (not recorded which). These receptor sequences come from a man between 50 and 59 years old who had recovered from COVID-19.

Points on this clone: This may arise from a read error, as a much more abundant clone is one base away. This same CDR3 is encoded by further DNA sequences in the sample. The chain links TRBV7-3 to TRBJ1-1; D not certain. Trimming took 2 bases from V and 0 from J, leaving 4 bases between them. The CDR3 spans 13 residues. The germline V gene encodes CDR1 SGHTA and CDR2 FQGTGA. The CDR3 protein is CASSLSVNTEAFF. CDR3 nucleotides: TGTGCCAGCAGCTTATCTGTGAACACTGAAGCTTTCTTT. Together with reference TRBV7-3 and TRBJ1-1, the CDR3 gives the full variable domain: GAGVSQTPSNKVTEKGKYVELRCDPISGHTALYWYRQSLGQGPEFLIYFQGTGAADDSGLPNDRFFAVRPEGSVSTLKIQRTERGDSAVYLCASSLSVNTEAFFGQGTRLTVV.

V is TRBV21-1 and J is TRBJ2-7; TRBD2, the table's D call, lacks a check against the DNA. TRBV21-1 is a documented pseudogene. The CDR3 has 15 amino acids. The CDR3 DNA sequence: TGTGCCAGCAGCAAAGGGCGGGGGACGTCCTACGAGCAGTACTTC. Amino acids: CASSKGRGTSYEQYF.

The CDR3: CASSTRTGPYNEQFF. The CDR3 DNA sequence: TGTGCCAGCAGTACGAGGACAGGTCCCTACAATGAGCAGTTCTTC. This chain uses TRBV6-5 with TRBJ2-1, with 7 bases aligning to TRBD1. The CDR3 extends over 15 amino acids. Germline V CDR1 and CDR2: MNHEY, SVGAGI. The junction had 6 bases not matched to a gene; V was cut back by 5 bases and J by 2 bases.

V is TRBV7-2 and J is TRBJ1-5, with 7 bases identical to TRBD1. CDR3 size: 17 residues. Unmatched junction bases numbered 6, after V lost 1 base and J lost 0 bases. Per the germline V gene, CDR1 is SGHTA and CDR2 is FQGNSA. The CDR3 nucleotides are TGTGCCAGCAGCTTAGTGGCAGGGGGATATAGCAATCAGCCCCAGCATTTT. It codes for CASSLVAGGYSNQPQHF.

The CDR3 nucleotides are TGCGCCAGCAGCTTGGCCTCGGGGTTGGAGCCCCAGCATTTT. As protein: CASSLASGLEPQHF. J is TRBJ1-5 and V is TRBV5-1; D unclear. This CDR3 spans 14 amino acids. Germline CDR1 is SGHRS and CDR2 is YFSETQ. V dropped 0 bases and J dropped 8 bases, with 12 bases sitting between them. Full variable domain (outside the CDR3, taken from reference TRBV5-1 and TRBJ1-5): KAGVTQTPRYLIKTRGQQVTLSCSPISGHRSVSWYQQTPGQGLQFLFEYFSETQRNKGNFPGRFSGRQFSNSRSEMNVSTLELGDSALYLCASSLASGLEPQHFGDGTRLSIL.

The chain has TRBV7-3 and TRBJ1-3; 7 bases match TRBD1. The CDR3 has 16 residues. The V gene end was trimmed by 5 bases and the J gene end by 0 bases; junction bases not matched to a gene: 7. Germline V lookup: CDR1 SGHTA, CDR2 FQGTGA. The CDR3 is CASSPGQLLSGNTIYF. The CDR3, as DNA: TGTGCCAGCAGCCCGGGACAGTTGCTCTCTGGAAACACCATATATTTT.

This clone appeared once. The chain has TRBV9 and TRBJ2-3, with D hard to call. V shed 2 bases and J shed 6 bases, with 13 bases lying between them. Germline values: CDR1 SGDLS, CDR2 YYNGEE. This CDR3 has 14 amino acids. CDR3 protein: CASSVQAVGDTQYF. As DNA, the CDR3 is TGTGCCAGCAGCGTCCAGGCCGTGGGCGATACGCAGTATTTT.